Sequencing of this T cell receptor (beta chain) was carried out in a study of cytomegalovirus exposure and HLA in healthy donors. Study at large: The roughly 670 first-cohort repertoires shared a platform with the approximately 110 validation repertoires, as reported in a later analysis. Whole-study findings and limits: Subsequent analysis of the 120 or so validation repertoires found a tendency for first-cohort TCR clusters to co-occur. Some public TCRs appeared in many individuals, while most sequences were rare.

Donors were drawn from the approximately 120-subject validation cohort, separate from the roughly 670-subject first cohort. The CDR3 totals 15 residues. Trimming removed 2 bases at V and 3 bases at J, with 14 bases between. Per germline, CDR1 MNHEY and CDR2 SMNVEV (reference sequence). With regard to this clone: Its antigen remains unidentified.

Using immunoSEQ multiplex PCR, the repertoire was profiled, and TCRdb retains in-frame clones only, with some absent. The data show 110,000 to 150,000 clones, about 94% seen once. This sequence joins TRBV27 and TRBJ2-7, with D possibly being TRBD1 (6 bases). The sequence derives from a man younger than 30 in good health and CMV-seropositive. The sample taken for sequencing was PBMCs. The CDR3 here is CASSLKRGQSYEQYF. The CDR3 bases are TGTGCCAGCAGTTTAAAGCGTGGACAGAGCTACGAGCAGTACTTC.